This T cell receptor (beta chain) was sequenced during a study of T-cell memory formation after mild COVID-19 (dated by TCRdb to 2020 to 2022). Regarding the research as a whole: TCR sequence clusters from the two donors were largely donor specific. In two donors, T-cell clones that expanded and contracted after mild COVID-19 were followed by sequencing TCRalpha and TCRbeta repertoires longitudinally. The cohort was made up of two young adult volunteers, one female and one male, who were previously healthy.

TCRdb records Illumina NovaSeq 6000 as the sequencer. TCRalpha and TCRbeta cDNA libraries were constructed by 5'RACE with constant-segment primers, with sample barcodes and unique molecular identifiers being introduced. RNA was extracted from every sample with Trizol reagent. The libraries were amplified in two PCR steps, and the second step added a second sample barcode and Illumina TruSeq adapters. The libraries were sequenced on an Illumina NovaSeq using 2 x 150 bp paired-end reads. Under the source paper's analysis protocol: With migec v1.2.7, reads were demultiplexed and then collapsed into UMI-guided consensus sequences. Using mixcr v2.1.11, UMI consensuses were aligned to TRA and TRB V and J templates and then assembled into clonotypes. Expanded or contracted clonotypes were those called significant by both edgeR and NoisET, with noise models trained on biological replicates. edgeR calls used a false discovery rate-adjusted p below 0.01 and a log2 fold-change threshold of 1. As an exploratory analysis of dynamics, max-normalized trajectories of the 1000 most abundant clonotypes were examined with PCA combined with hierarchical clustering. The CD4 or CD8 phenotype of responding clones was assigned using the separately sequenced CD4+ and CD8+ repertoires. TCRdb passed the public sequencing reads through fastp at Q25 and MiXCR, retaining productive beta sequences. Merged by CDR3 protein, the rows form single entries marked with the most common genes and DNA. The V and J calls reflect TCRdb's pipeline rather than the authors' work. This sample gives around 150,000 distinct CDR3 sequences in total; 14% of them show up just once. The top ten clonotypes cover less than 15% of the sample.

Ficoll-Paque density gradient centrifugation was the method used to isolate PBMCs. Of note for this clonotype: The clone's antigen remains unknown. The record has no base qualities; no much larger clone is one base away.

Study-level results and caveats: Only a couple of mild cases were covered by the study, and larger cohorts that include severe cases with pre-infection samples were considered necessary. SARS-CoV-2 specificity was not confirmed for the second-wave clones peaking on day 37. Contracting CD4+ clones turned up mainly in the CM and EM memory subsets, whereas EMRA was where CD8+ clones were enriched. Clones that contracted from day 15 to 85 showed balanced CD4/CD8 phenotypes, whereas a second wave of clones that expanded from day 15 to 37 leaned towards CD4+. Some responding clones were detected in pre-infection memory, which suggested that pre-existing cross-reactive memory T cells had joined the SARS-CoV-2 response.

This receptor was taken from an adult woman who had mild COVID-19 (a few samples of this study predate the infection). The sample titles of this study are shuffled in the database, so cell type and time point are left out; the donor was told from shared clones. The source material was PBMCs or a T cell subset sorted from them (not recorded which).

The sequence in DNA is TGTGCCATCACCCCGGGACAGGGGTATGCCGAGCAGTACTTC. Translated, this is CAITPGQGYAEQYF. The chain is made from TRBV10-3 and TRBJ2-7; TRBD1 agrees with 10 junctional bases. V is trimmed back by 7 bases and J by 6 bases, and the junction contains 9 bases that no gene match accounts for. CDR1 ENHRY and CDR2 SYGVKD are derived from the germline V gene. From the cysteine up to the phenylalanine, the CDR3 has a length of 14 residues. Of all the DNA, just the CDR3 is kept, 42 bases in frame from base 1.